The clone carrying this T cell receptor beta chain was found once. The antigen is unknown. The sample comes from a study of T cells in tumors after PD-1 blockade. Study as a whole: Daily vismodegib 150 mg continued in a subset of anti-PD-1-treated patients.

The CDR3 has 15 residues. Trimming took off 4 bases at V and 4 bases at J, with 16 bases between the two ends. Germline V gives CDR1 ENHRY, CDR2 SYGVKD. Whole-study findings and limits: Clonal replacement appeared only between pre- and post-treatment samples. In squamous cell carcinoma, approximately 50% of expanded exhausted clones were novel versus about 28% of other expanded CD8+ clones.

Clones were read by immunoSEQ multiplex PCR, and TCRdb kept only the in-frame ones, dropping some. The repertoire has about 12,000 clones, roughly 60% of them found once; the top ten carry around a quarter. The sequenced sample was tumor tissue, obtained before anti-PD-1 treatment. The chain couples TRBV10-3 to TRBJ2-5; D gene ambiguous. The sequence derives from a human donor with cutaneous squamous cell carcinoma. In DNA form, the CDR3 reads TGTGCCATCAGTGTTGGGAACGACGTGTTAGAGACCCAGTACTTC. Translation gives CAISVGNDVLETQYF.